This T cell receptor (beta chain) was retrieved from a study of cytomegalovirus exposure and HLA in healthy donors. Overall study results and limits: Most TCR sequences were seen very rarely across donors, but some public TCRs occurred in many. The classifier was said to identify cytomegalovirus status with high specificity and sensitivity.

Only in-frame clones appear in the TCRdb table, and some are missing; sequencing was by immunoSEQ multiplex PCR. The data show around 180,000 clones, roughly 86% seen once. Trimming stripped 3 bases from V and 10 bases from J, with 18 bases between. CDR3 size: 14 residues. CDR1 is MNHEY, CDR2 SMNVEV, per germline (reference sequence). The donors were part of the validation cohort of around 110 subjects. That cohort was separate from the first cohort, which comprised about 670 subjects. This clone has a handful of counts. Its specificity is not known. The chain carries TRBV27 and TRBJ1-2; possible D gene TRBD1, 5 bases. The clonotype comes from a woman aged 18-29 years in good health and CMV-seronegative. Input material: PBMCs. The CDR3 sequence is CASSLDGQLTIYTF. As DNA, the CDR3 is TGTGCCAGCAGTTTGGACGGACAACTAACCATCTACACCTTC.